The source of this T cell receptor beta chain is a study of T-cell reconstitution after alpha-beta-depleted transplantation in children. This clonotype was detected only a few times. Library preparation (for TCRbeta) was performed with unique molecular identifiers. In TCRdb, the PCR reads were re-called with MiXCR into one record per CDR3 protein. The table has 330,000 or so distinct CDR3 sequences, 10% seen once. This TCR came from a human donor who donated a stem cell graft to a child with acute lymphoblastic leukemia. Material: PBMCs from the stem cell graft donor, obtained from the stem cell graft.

In DNA, the CDR3 is TGTGCCAGCAGACAGGGACAGTACCAAGAGACCCAGTACTTC. Its translation is CASRQGQYQETQYF. The V and J genes are TRBV5-6 and TRBJ2-5; 7 bases are a match to TRBD1. The CDR3 runs 14 residues. After removal of 5 bases from V and 0 bases from J, the junction contained 4 bases not matched to a gene. Per germline, CDR1 SGHDT and CDR2 YYEEEE.